The 9 T cell receptor beta chains below come from one sample, sequenced in a study of PD-1 blockade in classical Hodgkin lymphoma. TCRdb keeps only in-frame clones here, not all; method: immunoSEQ multiplex PCR. The repertoire has tens of thousands of clones, 91% of them found once; the top ten carry 10%. Described time point: cycle 4 day 1 (C4D1), after less than 7 weeks of nivolumab. With no exception, relapse followed autologous stem cell transplantation in all patients, and brentuximab vedotin exposure varied. Sequenced here: peripheral blood mononuclear cells (PBMCs), sampled before the fourth cycle of nivolumab. The source is a human donor with classical Hodgkin lymphoma.

V gene TRBV6-5 combines with J gene TRBJ1-1; maybe TRBD1 (6 bases). The germline V and J ends were trimmed by 2 bases and 0 bases, with 10 bases remaining between them. This CDR3 contains 15 residues. Germline V gives CDR1 MNHEY, CDR2 SVGAGI. CDR3 protein: CASSYGGSMNTEAFF. In DNA form, the CDR3 reads TGTGCCAGCAGTTACGGGGGCAGCATGAACACTGAAGCTTTCTTT.

The CDR3 coding sequence is TGTGCCAGCTCACCACCAGTGGACGGACAGAACACTGAAGCTTTCTTT. Protein sequence: CASSPPVDGQNTEAFF. The chain links TRBV18 to TRBJ1-1; D possibly corresponds to TRBD1 (5 bases). Trimming removed 0 bases at V and 1 base at J, with 12 bases between. The CDR3 runs 16 residues. CDR1 is KGHSH, CDR2 LQKENI, per germline.

The rearrangement links TRBV16 to TRBJ2-2; TRBD1 matches at 8 bases. CDR1 and CDR2 (germline): KGHSY, FQNENV. V shed 2 bases, J shed 3 bases, and the junction held 14 bases outside the gene matches. This CDR3 region has 19 residues. The CDR3 protein is CASSQESWFMDRDTGELFF. Written as DNA, the CDR3 is TGTGCCAGCAGCCAAGAGTCTTGGTTCATGGACAGGGACACCGGGGAGCTGTTTTTT.

The rearrangement joins TRBV28 to TRBJ2-7; 10 positions match TRBD2. Trimming cost V 7 bases and J 3 bases; bases outside gene matches: 33. Germline CDR1 and CDR2: MDHEN and SYDVKM. The CDR3 runs to 23 residues. CDR3 coding DNA: TGTGCCAGCAAGACTGCGGGGCTGGATCTAGCGGGGGTCTCGGAGAGCATACTCTACGAGCAGTACTTC. Translated: CASKTAGLDLAGVSESILYEQYF.

The chain uses TRBV27 and TRBJ2-5, with TRBD2 as a possible D gene (5 bases). Germline loops: CDR1 MNHEY, CDR2 SMNVEV (reference sequence). V was trimmed by 5 bases and J by 7 bases, leaving 14 bases between them. CDR3 length: 13 residues. CDR3: CASSPLALGTQYF. CDR3 nucleotides: TGTGCCAGCAGTCCTCTAGCCCTTGGGACCCAGTACTTC.

This clone was counted a few times. The chain uses TRBV19 and TRBJ1-5; D is undetermined. This CDR3 region has 13 residues. Trimming removed 6 bases from V and 6 bases from J, with 12 bases in between. Germline loops: CDR1 LNHDA, CDR2 SQIVND (reference sequence). The CDR3 region has the DNA TGTGCCAGTAGGGTGGGTAGGACTCAGCCCCAGCATTTT. Amino acid sequence: CASRVGRTQPQHF.

This clone was picked up one time. The chain couples TRBV7-9 to TRBJ1-2, with 7 bases fitting TRBD1. The CDR3 sequence is 14 residues long. The V gene's germline CDR1 is SEHNR and CDR2 FQNEAQ (reference sequence). With V trimmed by 1 base and J by 6 bases, 5 bases remained unmatched. The CDR3 bases are TGTGCCAGCAGCTTAGTAGGGGGCAGTGATGGCTACACCTTC. It is translated as CASSLVGGSDGYTF.

The J gene is TRBJ1-2, the V gene TRBV5-1; 11 bases align to TRBD1. This CDR3 spans 16 amino acids. Germline V gene data show CDR1 as SGHRS and CDR2 as YFSETQ. After removal of 4 bases from V and 5 bases from J, the junction contained 10 bases not matched to a gene. The CDR3 nucleotides read TGCGCCAGCAGCGCCAGTCCCGGGACAGGGGGGTATGGCTACACCTTC. Translating gives CASSASPGTGGYGYTF.

The chain employs TRBV6-1 and TRBJ2-5; D may be TRBD1 (6 bases). CDR3 length equals 12 residues. CDR1 and CDR2 (germline): MNHNS, SASEGT. Trimming shortened V by 7 bases and J by 1 base, and 7 bases separated the two germline ends. The CDR3 spells CASKQGQETQYF. DNA for the CDR3: TGTGCCAGCAAACAGGGCCAAGAGACCCAGTACTTC.